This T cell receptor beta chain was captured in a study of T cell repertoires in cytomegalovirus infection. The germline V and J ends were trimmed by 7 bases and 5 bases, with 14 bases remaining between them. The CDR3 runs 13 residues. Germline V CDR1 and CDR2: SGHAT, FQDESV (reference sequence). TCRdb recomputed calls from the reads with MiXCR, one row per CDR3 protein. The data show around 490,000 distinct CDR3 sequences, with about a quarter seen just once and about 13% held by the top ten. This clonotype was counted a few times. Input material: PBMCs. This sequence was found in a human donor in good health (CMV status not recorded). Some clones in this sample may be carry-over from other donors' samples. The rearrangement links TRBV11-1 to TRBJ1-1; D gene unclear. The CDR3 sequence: CASTPRDRTEAFF. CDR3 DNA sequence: TGTGCCAGCACCCCCAGAGATCGGACTGAAGCTTTCTTT.